A single sample is the source of the 9 T cell receptor beta chains below, sequenced in a study of cytomegalovirus exposure and HLA in healthy donors. The PCR made use of 60 Vbeta and 13 Jbeta primers. Using immunoSEQ multiplex PCR, the repertoire was profiled, and TCRdb retains in-frame clones only, with some absent. The data contain roughly 140,000 clones, 70% to 80% of them singletons. Specimen: PBMCs. The receptors derive from a young man in good health and CMV-seronegative.

The chain combines TRBV28 with TRBJ1-1; 7 bases line up with TRBD1. CDR1 and CDR2 from the germline V gene are MDHEN and SYDVKM. This CDR3 region has 14 residues. The ends lost 7 bases at V and 0 bases at J; junction bases unmatched: 5. In nucleotides, the CDR3 is TGTGCCAGCAAGGGGGCCGACCTGAACACTGAAGCTTTCTTT. As protein: CASKGADLNTEAFF.

This clone was counted only a few times. This chain links TRBV9 with TRBJ1-1; D unresolved. V was cut by 0 bases and J by 3 bases, with 6 bases left in between. The CDR3 is made up of 13 amino acids. Germline V CDR1 and CDR2: SGDLS, YYNGEE. Here the CDR3 reads CASSVDGDTEAFF. The CDR3 nucleotides are TGTGCCAGCAGCGTAGACGGGGACACTGAAGCTTTCTTT.

The CDR3 bases are TGTGCCAGCAGCTTACAGGCCTCCTACGAGCAGTACTTC. Translating gives CASSLQASYEQYF. This chain connects TRBV11-3 to TRBJ2-7, with D hard to call. Per germline, CDR1 SGHNT and CDR2 YENEEA. Trimming took 2 bases from V and 0 from J, leaving 5 bases between them. The CDR3 contains 13 residues.

This clone came up a few times. The chain couples TRBV9 to TRBJ2-2; the D gene is possibly TRBD1 (6 bases). The CDR3 extends over 15 amino acids. Germline-derived CDR1 and CDR2 are SGDLS and YYNGEE. Trimming cost V 3 bases and J 5 bases, with 14 bases left between them. CDR3 sequence: CASSGSQGRTGELFF. Written as DNA, the CDR3 is TGTGCCAGCAGCGGTTCACAGGGAAGAACCGGGGAGCTGTTTTTT. Combining the CDR3 with reference TRBV9 and TRBJ2-2 gives the whole variable domain DSGVTQTPKHLITATGQRVTLRCSPRSGDLSVYWYQQSLDQGLQFLIQYYNGEERAKGNILERFSAQQFPDLHSELNLSSLELGDSALYFCASSGSQGRTGELFFGEGSRLTVL.

The J gene is TRBJ2-1, the V gene TRBV5-1; D call uncertain. CDR1 and CDR2 (germline): SGHRS, YFSETQ. V was clipped by 1 base and J by 5 bases, with 10 bases between them. CDR3 length: 14 amino acids. CDR3 sequence: CASSLWSQDNEQFF. The DNA for the CDR3 is TGCGCCAGCAGCTTGTGGTCCCAGGACAATGAGCAGTTCTTC.

This chain joins TRBV29-1 and TRBJ2-7, with TRBD1 as a possible D gene (5 bases). Germline CDR1 and CDR2: SQVTM and ANQGSEA. This CDR3 contains 15 residues. V gave up 1 base and J gave up 0 bases, with 13 bases separating them. The CDR3 here is CSVEVDTTSSYEQYF. As DNA, the CDR3 is TGCAGCGTTGAAGTGGACACGACAAGCTCCTACGAGCAGTACTTC.

This clone was counted between two and nine times. This sequence joins TRBV27 and TRBJ1-2; D remains unclear. The CDR3 runs 15 residues. Trimming stripped 0 bases from V and 0 bases from J, with 8 bases between. The germline V gene encodes CDR1 MNHEY and CDR2 SMNVEV (reference sequence). CDR3 sequence reads: CASSLSAVANYGYTF. In DNA form, the CDR3 reads TGTGCCAGCAGTTTATCGGCGGTAGCTAACTATGGCTACACCTTC.

This clone came up a few times. The gene calls are TRBV7-9 and TRBJ1-3; TRBD1 might be the D (5 bases). Germline loops: CDR1 SEHNR, CDR2 FQNEAQ (reference sequence). CDR3 length: 18 residues. With 5 bases removed from V and 0 bases from J, the gap between germline ends came to 20 bases. In nucleotides, the CDR3 is TGTGCCAGCAGCCAGTTTTACCCAGGGTCCCTCTCTGGAAACACCATATATTTT. It is translated as CASSQFYPGSLSGNTIYF.

This chain's CDR3 is CASRPTSGGLWEQFF. In DNA, the CDR3 is TGTGCCAGCAGGCCGACTAGCGGGGGCCTCTGGGAGCAGTTCTTC. The chain has TRBV6-5 and TRBJ2-1; TRBD2 matches at 12 bases. CDR3 size: 15 residues. CDR1 and CDR2 from the germline V gene are MNHEY and SVGAGI. Germline trimming cut 6 bases from V and 10 bases from J; bases unmatched to any gene: 10.